This TCR beta chain derives from a study of CD8+ T cells in alopecia areata. Treatment described: oral pan-JAK inhibitor, 5-10 mg twice daily. The length of the CDR3 is 13 residues. CDR1 LNHDA and CDR2 SQIVND come from the germline V gene (reference sequence). Deletions cut 6 bases from V and 0 bases from J, with 8 bases between. Reverse transcribed after extraction, RNA yielded cDNA as the sequencing template. Only in-frame clones appear in the TCRdb table, and some are missing; sequencing was by immunoSEQ multiplex PCR. This table holds approximately 200,000 clones, roughly 64% found once. The material was CD4+ T cells sorted from blood, obtained at week 24, from a patient treated with tofacitinib. The receptor was isolated from a human donor with alopecia areata. The chain uses TRBV19 and TRBJ2-5; D may match TRBD1 or TRBD2 (5 bases each). In DNA, the CDR3 is TGTGCCAGTAGCCCGGGACACCAAGAGACCCAGTACTTC. The encoded protein is CASSPGHQETQYF.